This entry describes one T cell receptor (beta chain). Its antigen remains unknown. Each and every patient relapsed after autologous stem cell transplantation, and patients got differing brentuximab vedotin exposure. CD8+ T cells were isolated from thawed PBMCs by magnetic negative selection. These data originate in a study of PD-1 blockade in classical Hodgkin lymphoma. Study conclusions and caveats: Complete responders showed a baseline diversity that resembled the diversity of newly diagnosed patients.

Libraries were prepared by immunoSEQ multiplex PCR; TCRdb keeps only in-frame clonotypes and omits some of them. The repertoire holds about 27,000 clones, with around 88% as singletons. The V segment lost 7 bases and the J segment 9 bases; nucleotides outside the gene matches: 5. The germline CDR1 and CDR2 sequences are MNHEY and SMNVEV (reference sequence). CDR3 length equals 11 residues. The rearrangement uses TRBV27 and TRBJ1-2; 7 nucleotides match TRBD1. This specimen consisted of CD8+ T cells from blood, obtained at baseline. This sequence originates from a human donor with classical Hodgkin lymphoma. The CDR3 DNA follows: TGTGCCAGCAACGACAGGGAACGCTACACCTTC. It specifies CASNDRERYTF.